This T cell receptor (beta chain) originates from a study of shared T cell receptors in the human thymus. This clone was seen more than once but under ten times. The V and J ends lost 5 bases and 1 base, in that order; junction bases with no gene match: 23. Looked up from germline, CDR1 is LNHNV and CDR2 is YYDKDF (reference sequence). The CDR3 covers 22 residues. Sequencing was performed with immunoSEQ multiplex PCR; in TCRdb, only in-frame clones are kept and a portion is missing. The table includes almost 550,000 clones, approximately 78% detected once. These data were likewise used in another study, on human thymus T cells. This second study notes: Having corrective surgery for congenital heart defects, healthy Finnish infants were the ones who donated.

The V call is TRBV15, the J call TRBJ2-2; TRBD1 matches 9 bases. Sequences were obtained from thymocytes. This receptor was obtained from a boy under two years old with a congenital heart defect. Here the CDR3 reads CATSAQIPPLKTGGENTGELFF. DNA of the CDR3: TGTGCCACCAGCGCCCAGATACCGCCTCTCAAAACAGGGGGCGAGAACACCGGGGAGCTGTTTTTT.